This TCR beta chain derives from a study of sequential checkpoint blockade in melanoma. Whole-study context: Both treatment sequences were followed by maintenance nivolumab.

General study findings and limits: Clinical benefit was about 30 times likelier when tumor T-cell fraction and clonality increased. Pretreatment TIL clonality tracked with response in the nivolumab-first arm. Tumor T-cell fraction and clonality correlated with PD-L1 and CD8+ counts.

In the case of this clone: Its antigen is unknown.

Clones were read by immunoSEQ multiplex PCR, and TCRdb kept only the in-frame ones, dropping some. The sample includes about a thousand clones, roughly a fifth seen only once; the top ten take 11% to 15%. V shed 2 bases, J shed 6 bases, and the junction held 3 bases outside the gene matches. CDR3 length equals 14 residues. Germline-derived CDR1 and CDR2 are LNHDA and SQIVND (reference sequence). The treatment was: randomized to nivolumab then ipilimumab (arm A) or the reverse (arm B). This clonotype was sampled from a human donor with melanoma. This sample comprised tumor tissue (inferred from file names), obtained from a patient given nivolumab and ipilimumab in sequence. The rearrangement uses TRBV19 and TRBJ1-2; 10 bases fit TRBD1. CDR3 region: CASSISGTGDGYTF. The CDR3 nucleotides read TGTGCCAGTAGTATAAGTGGGACAGGGGATGGCTACACCTTC.